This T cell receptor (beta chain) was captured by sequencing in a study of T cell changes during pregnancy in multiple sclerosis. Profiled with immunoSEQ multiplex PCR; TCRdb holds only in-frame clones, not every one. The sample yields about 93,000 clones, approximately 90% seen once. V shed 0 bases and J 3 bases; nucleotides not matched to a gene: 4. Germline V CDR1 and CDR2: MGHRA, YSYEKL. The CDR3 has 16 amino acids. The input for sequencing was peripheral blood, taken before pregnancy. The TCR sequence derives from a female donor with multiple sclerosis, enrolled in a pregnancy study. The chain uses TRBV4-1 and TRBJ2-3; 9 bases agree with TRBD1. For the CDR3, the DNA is TGCGCCAGCAGCCAAGAACAGGGGGCGCTAACAGATACGCAGTATTTT. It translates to CASSQEQGALTDTQYF.